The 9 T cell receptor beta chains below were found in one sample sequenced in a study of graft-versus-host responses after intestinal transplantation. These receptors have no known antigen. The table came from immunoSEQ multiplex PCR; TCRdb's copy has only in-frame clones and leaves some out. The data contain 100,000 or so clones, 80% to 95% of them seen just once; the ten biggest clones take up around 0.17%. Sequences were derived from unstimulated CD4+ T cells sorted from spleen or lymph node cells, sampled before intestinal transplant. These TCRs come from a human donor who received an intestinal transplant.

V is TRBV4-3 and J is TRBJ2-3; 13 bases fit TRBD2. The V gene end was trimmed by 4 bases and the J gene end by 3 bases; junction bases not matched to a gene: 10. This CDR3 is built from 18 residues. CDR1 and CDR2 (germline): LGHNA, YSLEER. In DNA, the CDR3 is TGCGCCAGCAGCCGGGGCACTAGCGGGGGGGCGGGGACAGATACGCAGTATTTT. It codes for CASSRGTSGGAGTDTQYF.

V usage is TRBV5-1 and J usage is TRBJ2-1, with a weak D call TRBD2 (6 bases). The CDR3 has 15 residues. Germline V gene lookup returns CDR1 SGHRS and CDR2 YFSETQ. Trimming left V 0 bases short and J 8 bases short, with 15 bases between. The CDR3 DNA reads TGCGCCAGCAGCTTGGGCCTCGCGGAGGGCCATGAGCAGTTCTTC. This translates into CASSLGLAEGHEQFF.

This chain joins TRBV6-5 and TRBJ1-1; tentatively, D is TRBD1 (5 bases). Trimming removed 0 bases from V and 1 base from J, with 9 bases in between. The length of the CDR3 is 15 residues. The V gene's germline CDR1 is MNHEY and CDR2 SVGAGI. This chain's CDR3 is CASSYSPGKNTEAFF. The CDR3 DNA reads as TGTGCCAGCAGTTACTCCCCAGGGAAGAACACTGAAGCTTTCTTT.

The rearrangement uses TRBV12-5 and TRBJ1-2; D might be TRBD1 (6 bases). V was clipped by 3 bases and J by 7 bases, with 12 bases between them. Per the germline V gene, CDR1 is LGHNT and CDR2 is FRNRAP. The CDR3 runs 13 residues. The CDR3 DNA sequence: TGTGCTAGTGGTTTCGAGGGGGTGGGTGGCTACACCTTC. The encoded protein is CASGFEGVGGYTF.

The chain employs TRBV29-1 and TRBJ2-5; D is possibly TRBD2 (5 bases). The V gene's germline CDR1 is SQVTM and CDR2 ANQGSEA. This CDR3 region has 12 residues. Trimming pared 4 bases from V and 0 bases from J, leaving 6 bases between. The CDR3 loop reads CSVGGNQETQYF. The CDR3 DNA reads TGCAGCGTTGGAGGGAACCAAGAGACCCAGTACTTC.

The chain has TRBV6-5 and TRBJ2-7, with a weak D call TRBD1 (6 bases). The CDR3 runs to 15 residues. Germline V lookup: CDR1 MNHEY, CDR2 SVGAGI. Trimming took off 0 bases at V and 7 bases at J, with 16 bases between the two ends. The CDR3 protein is CASSYSWTAGGEQYF. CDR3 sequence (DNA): TGTGCCAGCAGTTACTCGTGGACAGCCGGAGGTGAGCAGTACTTC.

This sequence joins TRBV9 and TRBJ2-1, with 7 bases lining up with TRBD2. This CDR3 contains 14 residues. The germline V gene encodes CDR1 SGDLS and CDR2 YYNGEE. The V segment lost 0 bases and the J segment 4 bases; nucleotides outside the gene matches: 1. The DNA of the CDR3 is TGTGCCAGCAGCGTAGGGGGGGGTTACAATGAGCAGTTCTTC. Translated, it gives CASSVGGGYNEQFF.

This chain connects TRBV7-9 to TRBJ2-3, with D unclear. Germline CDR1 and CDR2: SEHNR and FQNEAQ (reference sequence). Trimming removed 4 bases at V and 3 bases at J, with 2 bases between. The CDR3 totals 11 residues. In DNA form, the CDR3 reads TGTGCCAGCAGCTCGACAGATACGCAGTATTTT. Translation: CASSSTDTQYF.

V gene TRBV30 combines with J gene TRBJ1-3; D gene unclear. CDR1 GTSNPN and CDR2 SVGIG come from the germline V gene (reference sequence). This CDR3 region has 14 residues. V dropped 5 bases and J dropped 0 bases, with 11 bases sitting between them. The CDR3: CAWGRYPSGNTIYF. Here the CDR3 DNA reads TGTGCCTGGGGGAGGTACCCCTCTGGAAACACCATATATTTT.